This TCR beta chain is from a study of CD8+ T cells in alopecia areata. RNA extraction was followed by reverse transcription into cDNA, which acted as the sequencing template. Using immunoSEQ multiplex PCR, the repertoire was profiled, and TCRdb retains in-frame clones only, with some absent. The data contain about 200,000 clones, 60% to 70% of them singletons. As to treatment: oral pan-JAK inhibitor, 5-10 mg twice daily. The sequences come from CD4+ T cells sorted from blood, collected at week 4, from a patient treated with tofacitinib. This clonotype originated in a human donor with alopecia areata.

The CDR3 region is CASSFQMGGVSNQPQHF. The CDR3 region has the DNA TGTGCCAGCAGTTTTCAAATGGGGGGGGTTAGCAATCAGCCCCAGCATTTT. This chain uses TRBV27 with TRBJ1-5, with D perhaps matching TRBD1 (5 bases). The CDR3 runs to 17 residues. The V end was cut by 3 bases, the J end by 0 bases, with 15 bases between. CDR1 MNHEY and CDR2 SMNVEV come from the germline V gene (reference sequence).